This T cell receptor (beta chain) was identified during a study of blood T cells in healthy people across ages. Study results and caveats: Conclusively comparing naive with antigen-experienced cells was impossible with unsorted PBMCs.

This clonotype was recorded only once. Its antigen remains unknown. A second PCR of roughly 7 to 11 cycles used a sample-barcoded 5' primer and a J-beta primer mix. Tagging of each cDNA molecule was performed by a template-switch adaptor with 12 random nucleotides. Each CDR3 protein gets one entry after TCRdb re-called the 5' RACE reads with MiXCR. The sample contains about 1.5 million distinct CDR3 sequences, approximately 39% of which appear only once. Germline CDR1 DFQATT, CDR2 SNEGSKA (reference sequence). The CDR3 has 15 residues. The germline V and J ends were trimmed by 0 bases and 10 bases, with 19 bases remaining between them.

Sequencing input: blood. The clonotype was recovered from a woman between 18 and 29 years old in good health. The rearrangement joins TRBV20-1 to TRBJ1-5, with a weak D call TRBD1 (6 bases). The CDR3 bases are TGCAGTGCTAGAGAGCCAACGGGACAAAACGGACCCCAGCATTTT. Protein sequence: CSAREPTGQNGPQHF.